The entry that follows covers one TCR beta chain sequence. This clone's antigen is unknown. Qualities for individual bases were not recorded, and no much larger clone is one base off. The data belong to a study of blood T cell repertoires in COVID-19 (dated by TCRdb to the early 2020s). Background on the whole study: Samples covering the acute and convalescent phases of COVID-19 were provided by collaborators in the United States, Italy and Spain. The repertoires were released in a freely available public database meant as a resource for research on the immune response to SARS-CoV-2. HLA class I and class II types, where available, came from metadata supplied by the sample provider rather than from assay-based typing. A de-identified subject ID, COVID-19 status, age in years and sex were almost always included in the sample metadata. Subjects who had been exposed to COVID-19, were actively infected with it, or had recovered from it provided the deeply sampled blood TCRbeta repertoires that made up the dataset. Samples were obtained from the ongoing ImmuneRACE study (first 160 participants) and from 1,254 subjects provided by 6 global collaborators. The material from the prospective study consisted of cDNA or gDNA derived from T cells, B-cell-depleted T cells, or PBMCs.

TCRbeta CDR3 regions were amplified from genomic DNA using the immunoSEQ Assay, a bias-controlled multiplex PCR. In the source study's methods: Nucleated cell counts per sample were estimated from amplification of reference gene primers within the assay. Sequence reads were collapsed and filtered to measure the absolute abundance of every unique TCRbeta CDR3 rearrangement. Productive Simpson clonality was computed per sample as the square root of Simpson's diversity index over productive rearrangements. Imported from immuneACCESS, the table was reduced by TCRdb to in-frame sequences with V and J called. These copies leave out some clones; in studies compared against another copy, an unresolved V gene accounts for under half, and the cause of the remainder is not known. V and J calls and clone size come straight from that table; D and trimming were deduced from the DNA. Recorded for this sample are about 82,000 clones; roughly 89% of them occurred a single time. Of the sample, around 1% falls within the top ten clones.

Findings and caveats that apply to the study as a whole: The quantity of clinical and demographic metadata differed by source and by participant and was supplied without curation.

Enrolling through a virtual design, the prospective study's participants ranged in age from roughly 18 to 89 years and lived across roughly 24 United States geographic areas. In the prospective study, cohorts were assigned on the basis of participant-reported clinical history obtained from a screening survey and a study questionnaire. In the prospective study, mobile phlebotomists collected whole blood, serum and a nasopharyngeal or oropharyngeal swab from each participant. Participants in the prospective study had the option to provide additional blood draws and questionnaires over a 2-month period. Blood samples from the prospective study were shipped frozen or at room temperature prior to DNA extraction. The germline V gene yields SGHTA for CDR1 and FQGNSA for CDR2. The CDR3, from cysteine to phenylalanine, totals 13 residues. Solely the CDR3 DNA is kept, with 39 bases framed from the first base. Compared with germline, V lacks 3 bases and J lacks 5 bases; bases without a gene match: 3.

Sequences were obtained from PBMCs or T cells enriched from blood (not recorded which). This chain joins TRBV7-2 to TRBJ1-2, with 7 central nucleotides matching TRBD1. This TCR derives from a woman aged 45-60 years with acute COVID-19. The CDR3 corresponds to CASSFDRVYGYTF. Read as DNA, the sequence is TGTGCCAGCAGCTTCGACAGGGTGTATGGCTACACCTTC.